Each of the 17 T cell receptor beta chains below was sequenced from the same sample in a study of T cells after yellow fever vaccination. TCRdb reprocessed the 5' RACE reads with MiXCR, giving one entry per CDR3 protein. The profile covers under 300,000 distinct CDR3 sequences, with about 7% appearing a single time and roughly 1% taken by the ten largest. Sequencing was performed on CD4+ T cells sorted from PBMCs, taken on the day of the yellow fever booster vaccination. These receptors originate from a young man who received the YFV17D yellow fever vaccine.

The V call is TRBV5-1, the J call TRBJ2-1; 7 bases agree with TRBD2. The CDR3 extends over 11 amino acids. Germline trimming cut 6 bases from V and 10 bases from J; bases unmatched to any gene: 4. Germline V gene lookup returns CDR1 SGHRS and CDR2 YFSETQ. DNA for the CDR3: TGCGCCAGCACGGGAGGAAGCGAGCAGTTCTTC. Its protein product is CASTGGSEQFF.

The chain employs TRBV20-1 and TRBJ2-2, with TRBD2 as a possible D gene (5 bases). The V gene's germline CDR1 is DFQATT and CDR2 SNEGSKA (reference sequence). V gave up 3 bases and J gave up 0 bases, with 8 bases separating them. The CDR3 is 14 residues long. CDR3 in DNA: TGCAGTGCTAGGAGGGCGGCGAACACCGGGGAGCTGTTTTTT. Translated, it gives CSARRAANTGELFF.

This clonotype has ten or more counts. The J gene is TRBJ2-7, the V gene TRBV3-1; D not certain. V was cut by 0 bases and J by 7 bases, with 7 bases left in between. The germline V gene has CDR1 LGHDT and CDR2 YNNKEL (reference sequence). The length of the CDR3 is 12 residues. CDR3 sequence: CASSQEGREQYF. CDR3 in DNA: TGTGCCAGCAGCCAAGAAGGGCGTGAGCAGTACTTC.

The chain has TRBV6-4 and TRBJ2-3; D is unresolved. V was cut by 10 bases and J by 2 bases, with 13 bases left in between. Germline V gene lookup returns CDR1 MRHNA and CDR2 SNTAGT. The CDR3 length is 13 residues. CDR3 region: CATARWDTDTQYF. DNA of the CDR3: TGTGCCACCGCGCGGTGGGACACAGATACGCAGTATTTT.

This clonotype was observed many times. The chain has TRBV18 and TRBJ1-1; D ambiguous. Germline loops: CDR1 KGHSH, CDR2 LQKENI. The CDR3 extends over 14 amino acids. V lost 2 bases and J lost 0, with 7 bases in between. The CDR3 loop reads CASSPNSMNTEAFF. CDR3 nucleotides: TGTGCCAGCTCACCAAACAGCATGAACACTGAAGCTTTCTTT.

The chain's CDR3 is CASSPAGTSGREQYF. CDR3 DNA sequence: TGTGCCAGCAGCCCTGCGGGGACTAGCGGGAGAGAGCAGTACTTC. This chain joins TRBV7-8 and TRBJ2-7; 14 nucleotides align to TRBD2. V shed 5 bases, J shed 7 bases, and the junction held 7 bases outside the gene matches. The germline V gene encodes CDR1 SGHVS and CDR2 FQNEAQ. CDR3 length: 15 amino acids.

This clonotype was counted ten times or more. The V call is TRBV7-2, the J call TRBJ2-6; possibly TRBD1 for D (6 bases). Germline CDR1 reads SGHTA; CDR2 reads FQGNSA. V was clipped by 5 bases and J by 2 bases, with 16 bases between them. This CDR3 contains 17 residues. The CDR3 here is CASSVGPNRAGANVLTF. The CDR3 region has the DNA TGTGCCAGCAGCGTCGGACCAAACAGGGCTGGGGCCAACGTCCTGACTTTC.

This clonotype was picked up many times. CDR3 region: CASSSHSGRAKVDTQYF. CDR3 DNA: TGTGCCAGCAGCTCCCATAGCGGGAGGGCGAAGGTGGATACGCAGTATTTT. The rearrangement joins TRBV7-2 to TRBJ2-3; 11 nucleotides line up with TRBD2. Trimming removed 4 bases from V and 6 bases from J; junction bases left unmatched: 12. The CDR3 runs 17 residues. The germline V gene encodes CDR1 SGHTA and CDR2 FQGNSA.

The chain has TRBV28 and TRBJ1-2, with D hard to call. The CDR3 covers 14 residues. The V gene lost 5 bases and the J gene lost 0 bases, with 10 bases spanning the gap. Germline CDR1 reads MDHEN; CDR2 reads SYDVKM. The CDR3: CASSPAVANYGYTF. CDR3 in DNA: TGTGCCAGCAGTCCCGCCGTAGCTAACTATGGCTACACCTTC.

This CDR3 is CASSLGGYGQPQHF. CDR3 bases: TGTGCCAGCAGTCTGGGGGGGTACGGTCAGCCCCAGCATTTT. J is TRBJ1-5 and V is TRBV12-3 or TRBV12-4; D possibly corresponds to TRBD1 (5 bases). V shed 5 bases and J shed 6 bases, with 14 bases lying between them. The CDR3 is made up of 14 amino acids.

The chain uses TRBV3-1 and TRBJ2-3; the D is unclear. V was clipped by 5 bases and J by 5 bases, with 20 bases between them. CDR3 length: 16 amino acids. The germline V gene encodes CDR1 LGHDT and CDR2 YNNKEL (reference sequence). The chain's CDR3 is CASSARAPEVEDTQYF. CDR3 nucleotide sequence: TGTGCCAGCAGCGCTCGCGCTCCAGAAGTGGAAGATACGCAGTATTTT.

The V call is TRBV20-1, the J call TRBJ2-1, with D uncertain. This CDR3 has 14 residues. V was clipped by 4 bases and J by 0 bases, with 10 bases between them. CDR1 and CDR2 from the germline V gene are DFQATT and SNEGSKA (reference sequence). CDR3 sequence reads: CSAIAARSYNEQFF. In DNA, the CDR3 is TGCAGTGCTATTGCGGCTCGCTCCTACAATGAGCAGTTCTTC.

The chain joins TRBV24-1 to TRBJ2-3; TRBD1 aligns across 7 bases. V trimming: 3 bases; J trimming: 0 bases; junction bases outside the gene matches: 8. CDR1 is KGHDR and CDR2 is SFDVKD in the germline V gene. The CDR3 has 17 residues. CDR3 nucleotides: TGTGCCACCAGTGATCCCCCCCAGGGGGTGAGCACAGATACGCAGTATTTT. It codes for CATSDPPQGVSTDTQYF.

This clonotype was seen a few times. The chain carries TRBV5-4 and TRBJ2-3; D unclear. This CDR3 has 14 amino acids. Germline CDR1 reads SGHNT; CDR2 reads YYREEE (reference sequence). V was cut by 5 bases and J by 2 bases, with 12 bases left in between. The CDR3 protein is CASSTRSATDTQYF. CDR3 DNA: TGTGCCAGCAGTACTCGGTCAGCCACAGATACGCAGTATTTT.

This clonotype showed up many times. As DNA, the CDR3 is TGTGCCAGCAGCGACCGGGACAGGGGAGGCAATGAGCAGTTCTTC. Protein: CASSDRDRGGNEQFF. This chain uses TRBV7-8 with TRBJ2-1; 10 bases are a match to TRBD1. The CDR3 totals 15 residues. Germline V gene lookup returns CDR1 SGHVS and CDR2 FQNEAQ. Germline trimming cut 5 bases from V and 6 bases from J; bases unmatched to any gene: 7.

This clonotype was seen repeatedly, ten times or more. The V call is TRBV4-1, the J call TRBJ2-1; no clear D. Germline lookup yields CDR1 MGHRA and CDR2 YSYEKL. Deletions cut 0 bases from V and 12 bases from J, with 15 bases between. The CDR3 loop spans 14 amino acids. CDR3 coding DNA: TGCGCCAGCAGCCAAGATCTCGATTTATCGGGGCAGTTCTTC. Encoded protein: CASSQDLDLSGQFF.

This clonotype was counted a few times. This rearrangement joins TRBV10-1 to TRBJ2-7; TRBD2 matches 10 bases. The CDR3 sequence is 17 residues long. The V gene's germline CDR1 is WNHNN and CDR2 SYGVQD (reference sequence). The ends lost 6 bases at V and 2 bases at J; junction bases unmatched: 13. The CDR3: CASSPTSTAGGPYEQYF. In nucleotides, the CDR3 is TGCGCCAGCAGCCCAACCTCAACAGCGGGAGGGCCCTACGAGCAGTACTTC.